This T cell receptor (beta chain) was identified during a study of cytomegalovirus exposure and HLA in healthy donors. The primer mix had 60 Vbeta and 13 Jbeta primers. Method: immunoSEQ multiplex PCR; TCRdb's copy keeps in-frame clones and lacks some. The data show about 120,000 clones, over 75% seen once. V lost 1 base and J lost 1, with 9 bases in between. Germline V gene lookup returns CDR1 SGHKS and CDR2 YYEKEE (reference sequence). CDR3 length: 14 amino acids. Input material: PBMCs. The chain joins TRBV5-5 to TRBJ2-7; D is undetermined. This TCR was recovered from a woman under 30 in good health and CMV-seronegative. The CDR3 loop is CASSLSPRSYEQYV. The CDR3 DNA reads as TGTGCCAGCAGCTTGAGCCCTAGGTCCTACGAGCAGTACGTC.